This TCR beta chain stems from a study of PD-1 blockade in classical Hodgkin lymphoma. Broader study findings: The repertoire differences lack a defined cause, possibly disease activity or prior therapy. With CD4+ cells, TCR diversity rose significantly by C4D1, but not with CD8+ cells. The baseline diversity of complete responders showed similarity to that of newly diagnosed patients.

On this clone itself: Its antigen is not known.

Libraries were prepared by immunoSEQ multiplex PCR; TCRdb keeps only in-frame clonotypes and omits some of them. Among over 20,000 clones, 70% to 80% were seen once, and the ten largest hold more than 5.5%. The time point denotes: cycle 4 day 1 (C4D1), after 6 weeks of nivolumab. Every patient experienced relapse after autologous stem cell transplantation, and brentuximab vedotin exposure varied. Best responses were complete response, partial response or progressive disease. The V and J ends lost 8 bases and 8 bases, in that order; junction bases with no gene match: 10. The CDR3 has 14 residues. Germline loops: CDR1 SGDLS, CDR2 YYNGEE.

Sample: peripheral blood mononuclear cells (PBMCs), taken before the fourth cycle of nivolumab. This chain uses TRBV9 with TRBJ1-2; 12 nucleotides line up with TRBD1. The sequence came from a human donor with classical Hodgkin lymphoma. The CDR3 DNA follows: TGTGCCAGTGGCTCCGGGACAGGGGGCCGGGGCTACACCTTC. Its translation: CASGSGTGGRGYTF.